This TCR beta chain was identified during a study of T cell responses to AZD1222 COVID-19 vaccine. The study's findings and limits: The CD4 TCRs associated with vaccination extended across spike and predominated at 160-218 and 743-854.

In regard to this clone: What it recognizes is unknown.

Clones were read by immunoSEQ multiplex PCR, and TCRdb kept only the in-frame ones, dropping some. This sample has 75,000 to 95,000 clones, with roughly 90% found just once. Germline loops: CDR1 SNHLY, CDR2 FYNNEI. With V trimmed by 6 bases and J by 2 bases, 3 bases remained unmatched. The CDR3 is made up of 13 amino acids. The chain combines TRBV2 with TRBJ1-2; the match to TRBD1 covers 7 bases. This specimen consisted of peripheral blood, obtained on day 0 of AZD1222 vaccination. The TCR comes from an adult in good health. This CDR3 is CASRAGQNYGYTF. CDR3 sequence (DNA): TGTGCCAGCAGAGCGGGACAGAACTATGGCTACACCTTC.